The 30 T cell receptor beta chains below come from one sample, sequenced in a study of shared clonotypes between healthy human individuals (dated by TCRdb to about 2020). Receptor amplification or capture employed the immunoSEQ multiplex PCR assay. TCRdb provides this immuneACCESS table in a form limited to in-frame rearrangements. Some clones are lacking; in checked studies, under half of them reflect an unresolved V gene, and why the rest are absent is not known. The sample profile shows 520,000 or so clones; 79% of them were found once. The ten largest account for roughly 13% of the sample. Sequenced sample: PBMCs. The origin of the receptors is a woman aged 40 to 50 in good health. Some clones in this sample may be carry-over from other donors' samples.

This clone was detected only a few times. V usage is TRBV5-1 and J usage is TRBJ2-2, with 8 bases fitting TRBD2. The CDR3 is made up of 19 amino acids. The ends lost 4 bases at V and 0 bases at J; junction bases unmatched: 14. In germline, CDR1 is SGHRS, CDR2 YFSETQ. CDR3 amino acids: CASSRFFVVGRANTGELFF. CDR3 sequence (DNA): TGCGCCAGCAGCCGTTTCTTTGTAGTCGGGAGGGCGAACACCGGGGAGCTGTTTTTT.

The chain is built from TRBV7-9 and TRBJ1-2; 7 nucleotides align to TRBD1. Looked up from germline, CDR1 is SEHNR and CDR2 is FQNEAQ (reference sequence). Trimming at V came to 5 bases and at J to 8 bases, leaving 14 bases not matched to a gene. This CDR3 region has 15 residues. The CDR3 loop is CASSQIDRVLKGYTF. CDR3 DNA: TGTGCCAGCAGCCAAATCGACAGGGTATTGAAAGGCTACACCTTC. The full variable domain, rest sourced from reference TRBV7-9 and TRBJ1-2, is DTGVSQNPRHKITKRGQNVTFRCDPISEHNRLYWYRQTLGQGPEFLTYFQNEAQLEKSRLLSDRFSAERPKGSFSTLEIQRTEQGDSAMYLCASSQIDRVLKGYTFGSGTRLTVV.

The V and J genes are TRBV2 and TRBJ1-4; weak D call: TRBD1 (5 bases). This CDR3 comprises 13 residues. Trimming pared 7 bases from V and 6 bases from J, leaving 12 bases between. Germline CDR1 is SNHLY and CDR2 is FYNNEI. This CDR3 reads CASKGRADEKLFF. CDR3 in DNA: TGTGCCAGCAAGGGCAGGGCGGATGAAAAACTGTTTTTT.

The J gene is TRBJ2-7, the V gene TRBV6-5; D is unresolved. Germline values: CDR1 MNHEY, CDR2 SVGAGI. The CDR3 is 14 residues long. V was cut by 4 bases and J by 0 bases, with 10 bases left in between. The CDR3 loop reads CASSLRASSYEQYF. CDR3 coding DNA: TGTGCCAGCAGTTTACGCGCTAGCTCCTACGAGCAGTACTTC.

On this clone: A read error may produce the germline difference seen at one junction end. The V call is TRBV6-5, the J call TRBJ2-5; 9 nucleotides agree with TRBD2. The CDR3 has 14 amino acids. The germline V gene has CDR1 MNHEY and CDR2 SVGAGI. DNA of the CDR3: TGTGCCAGCAGTGGGACTAGCAGCCAAGGGACCCAGTACTTC. Residues: CASSGTSSQGTQYF.

The chain employs TRBV5-1 and TRBJ1-1, with D hard to call. Trimming cost V 1 base and J 1 base, with 14 bases left between them. CDR3 length: 16 residues. CDR1 is SGHRS, CDR2 YFSETQ, per germline. The CDR3 loop is CASSLNRWMGNTEAFF. In DNA, the CDR3 is TGCGCCAGCAGCTTGAATAGGTGGATGGGGAACACTGAAGCTTTCTTT.

V usage is TRBV28 and J usage is TRBJ1-2; D may be TRBD1 (6 bases). The CDR3 covers 14 residues. CDR1 is MDHEN, CDR2 SYDVKM, per germline. Trimming took 1 base from V and 4 from J, leaving 10 bases between them. CDR3 region: CASSLSPGVYGYTF. The CDR3 DNA reads as TGTGCCAGCAGTTTATCCCCAGGGGTCTATGGCTACACCTTC.

The chain recombines TRBV20-1 with TRBJ2-4; no definite D call. There are 11 residues in the CDR3. Germline CDR1 is DFQATT and CDR2 is SNEGSKA (reference sequence). V lost 5 bases to trimming and J lost 10 bases, with 12 bases between them. The chain's CDR3 is CSAPDPPIQYF. The CDR3 region has the DNA TGCAGTGCTCCGGACCCCCCTATTCAGTACTTC.

This clone was seen only once. The genes are TRBV10-3 and TRBJ1-2; D possibly corresponds to TRBD1 (6 bases). The CDR3 contains 11 residues. Germline-derived CDR1 and CDR2 are ENHRY and SYGVKD. The ends were cut back, 8 bases at V and 6 bases at J, with 10 bases in the middle. CDR3 DNA: TGTGCCATCGGAAAGGGGGATGGCTACACCTTC. This codes for CAIGKGDGYTF.

The chain carries TRBV2 and TRBJ1-2; D uncertain. This CDR3 spans 15 amino acids. The germline V and J ends were trimmed by 5 bases and 7 bases, with 20 bases remaining between them. Germline loops: CDR1 SNHLY, CDR2 FYNNEI. CDR3 bases: TGTGCCAGCAGTAGTTCGCGTGCTGCGGGCGTTGGCTACACCTTC. It is translated as CASSSSRAAGVGYTF.

This clone was seen at least ten times. CDR3: CASSLEEGAPQHF. The CDR3 DNA reads TGTGCCAGCAGCTTAGAAGAAGGGGCGCCCCAGCATTTT. The rearrangement uses TRBV7-8 and TRBJ1-5, with D perhaps matching TRBD1 (5 bases). V was cut by 1 base and J by 9 bases, with 10 bases left in between. Per germline, CDR1 SGHVS and CDR2 FQNEAQ. CDR3 length: 13 residues.

V is TRBV4-3 and J is TRBJ1-4, with D possibly being TRBD1 (5 bases). This CDR3 comprises 15 residues. Germline values: CDR1 LGHNA, CDR2 YSLEER. Trimming took 1 base from V and 8 from J, leaving 14 bases between them. The CDR3 region has the DNA TGCGCCAGCAGCCAAGGATTCGCAGGGTGGGAAAAACTGTTTTTT. As protein: CASSQGFAGWEKLFF.

The chain couples TRBV7-3 to TRBJ2-1, with D perhaps TRBD2 (6 bases). Trimming cost V 5 bases and J 8 bases, with 16 bases left between them. Looked up from germline, CDR1 is SGHTA and CDR2 is FQGTGA. The CDR3 covers 14 residues. The CDR3 region is CASSPVGGWDEQFF. The DNA for the CDR3 is TGTGCCAGCAGCCCGGTTGGGGGGTGGGATGAGCAGTTCTTC.

The chain uses TRBV28 and TRBJ2-1; no reliable D call. Between the trimmed V and J ends, which lost 1 base and 0 bases, there was a span of 7 bases. Germline CDR1 and CDR2: MDHEN and SYDVKM. The CDR3 extends over 15 amino acids. DNA for the CDR3: TGTGCCAGCAGTTTATTCCCGAGCTCCTACAATGAGCAGTTCTTC. This encodes CASSLFPSSYNEQFF.

V usage is TRBV30 and J usage is TRBJ2-2, with D tentatively TRBD1 (5 bases). The germline V gene encodes CDR1 GTSNPN and CDR2 SVGIG (reference sequence). V dropped 5 bases and J dropped 0 bases, with 13 bases sitting between them. The CDR3 loop spans 15 amino acids. Here the CDR3 reads CAWQQDTANTGELFF. The CDR3 nucleotides are TGTGCCTGGCAGCAGGACACCGCGAACACCGGGGAGCTGTTTTTT.

The chain has TRBV9 and TRBJ2-2; 7 bases fit TRBD2. The germline V gene encodes CDR1 SGDLS and CDR2 YYNGEE. The CDR3 spans 15 residues. V was clipped by 0 bases and J by 5 bases; unmatched bases: 4. As DNA, the CDR3 is TGTGCCAGCAGCGTAGGGGCAGCGGGGACCGGGGAGCTGTTTTTT. Encoded protein: CASSVGAAGTGELFF.

The chain is built from TRBV30 and TRBJ2-1; 8 bases agree with TRBD2. The trim removed 4 bases at V and 2 bases at J, leaving 1 base unmatched. From germline, CDR1 is GTSNPN and CDR2 SVGIG (reference sequence). There are 13 residues in the CDR3. CDR3 in amino acids: CAWTSGPYNEQFF. In DNA, the CDR3 is TGTGCCTGGACTAGCGGGCCCTACAATGAGCAGTTCTTC.

V usage is TRBV27 and J usage is TRBJ2-2, with D perhaps matching TRBD1 or TRBD2 (6 bases each). CDR1 is MNHEY, CDR2 SMNVEV, per germline (reference sequence). This CDR3 is 16 amino acids long. Trimming took 0 bases from V and 4 from J, leaving 12 bases between them. CDR3: CASSLSLGGLTGELFF. The CDR3 nucleotides read TGTGCCAGCAGTTTATCCTTAGGGGGGCTCACCGGGGAGCTGTTTTTT.

CDR3 sequence: CASSGFSSGSYEQYF. The CDR3 DNA sequence: TGTGCCAGCAGTGGATTTTCTAGCGGGTCCTACGAGCAGTACTTC. The chain couples TRBV6-1 to TRBJ2-7, with TRBD2 matching over 8 bases. V gave up 4 bases and J gave up 1 base; unmatched junction bases: 6. The CDR3 is made up of 15 amino acids. Germline V gene lookup returns CDR1 MNHNS and CDR2 SASEGT.

V usage is TRBV19 and J usage is TRBJ2-7; D is unresolved. The CDR3 runs 13 residues. The V gene lost 3 bases and the J gene lost 0 bases, with 6 bases spanning the gap. The germline CDR1 and CDR2 sequences are LNHDA and SQIVND (reference sequence). CDR3 sequence (DNA): TGTGCCAGTAGTATCACCGCCTCCTACGAGCAGTACTTC. It specifies CASSITASYEQYF.

V and J are TRBV7-9 and TRBJ1-2, with 8 bases that match TRBD1. The CDR3 runs to 14 residues. Germline lookup yields CDR1 SEHNR and CDR2 FQNEAQ (reference sequence). The trim removed 6 bases at V and 6 bases at J, leaving 9 bases unmatched. In nucleotides, the CDR3 is TGTGCCAGCAGTCAACCGGGACAGGCTAATGGCTACACCTTC. It yields the protein CASSQPGQANGYTF.

As for this clone: Other DNA sequences in this specimen translate into the identical CDR3. The chain has TRBV10-2 and TRBJ2-2, with 11 bases that match TRBD1. This CDR3 contains 16 residues. From germline, CDR1 is WSHSY and CDR2 SAAADI. V was clipped by 6 bases and J by 5 bases; unmatched bases: 8. The CDR3 sequence is CASSHSRDRGTGELFF. The CDR3 nucleotides are TGCGCCAGCAGCCACTCCCGGGACAGGGGGACCGGGGAGCTGTTTTTT.

The chain uses TRBV7-9 and TRBJ1-4; D is possibly TRBD1 (5 bases). The V and J ends lost 5 bases and 7 bases respectively, with 20 bases between them. The CDR3 consists of 16 residues. CDR1 is SEHNR and CDR2 is FQNEAQ in the germline V gene (reference sequence). In nucleotides, the CDR3 is TGTGCCAGCAGCCACGGTGCGACCGGGGGGGGTGAAAAACTGTTTTTT. Protein sequence: CASSHGATGGGEKLFF.

This clone was observed a few times. This chain connects TRBV7-8 to TRBJ1-4; no definite D call. Germline loops: CDR1 SGHVS, CDR2 FQNEAQ. There are 16 residues in the CDR3. V was pared by 4 bases and J by 0 bases, with 12 bases between. DNA for the CDR3: TGTGCCAGCAGCTCCAGGACGGATACAACTAATGAAAAACTGTTTTTT. Translating it yields CASSSRTDTTNEKLFF.

V is TRBV27 and J is TRBJ2-7; D might be TRBD2 (7 bases). Trimming took off 7 bases at V and 4 bases at J, with 14 bases between the two ends. This CDR3 is built from 13 residues. From germline, CDR1 is MNHEY and CDR2 SMNVEV (reference sequence). The CDR3 region has the DNA TGTGCCAGCACGGGCAGGGGAGGGTACGAGCAGTACTTC. Amino acids: CASTGRGGYEQYF.

The chain recombines TRBV29-1 with TRBJ1-2; D is perhaps TRBD1 (5 bases). The germline CDR1 and CDR2 sequences are SQVTM and ANQGSEA. V dropped 6 bases and J dropped 6 bases, with 14 bases sitting between them. This CDR3 spans 12 amino acids. Here the CDR3 DNA reads TGCAGCGTCAGGGAAGACCTGGATGGCTACACCTTC. Its protein product is CSVREDLDGYTF. The variable domain in full, with the rest retrieved from reference TRBV29-1 and TRBJ1-2, is SAVISQKPSRDICQRGTSLTIQCQVDSQVTMMFWYRQQPGQSLTLIATANQGSEATYESGFVIDKFPISRPNLTFSTLTVSNMSPEDSSIYLCSVREDLDGYTFGSGTRLTVV.

V is TRBV5-8 and J is TRBJ2-1; 7 bases line up with TRBD2. Unmatched junction bases numbered 11, after V lost 5 bases and J lost 9 bases. CDR3 size: 14 residues. Looked up from germline, CDR1 is SGHTS and CDR2 is YDEGEE. In DNA, the CDR3 is TGTGCCAGCAGGACGTGGAGCGGGAATAGTGAGCAGTTCTTC. Amino acid sequence: CASRTWSGNSEQFF. The full variable domain, completed using reference TRBV5-8 and TRBJ2-1, is EAGVTQSPTHLIKTRGQQATLRCSPISGHTSVYWYQQALGLGLQFLLWYDEGEERNRGNFPPRFSGRQFPNYSSELNVNALELEDSALYLCASRTWSGNSEQFFGPGTRLTVL.

The gene calls are TRBV28 and TRBJ1-5; 9 bases fit TRBD1. Trimming removed 6 bases from V and 4 bases from J; junction bases left unmatched: 4. The CDR3 runs to 14 residues. Germline assignment: CDR1 MDHEN and CDR2 SYDVKM. DNA for the CDR3: TGTGCCAGCAGACAACAGGGGGCGAATCAGCCCCAGCATTTT. This gives the protein CASRQQGANQPQHF.

In regard to this clone: This probably arose from a read error, given a far larger clone one base away. The same CDR3 can be traced to other DNA sequences in this sample. The chain employs TRBV5-4 and TRBJ2-7; possible D gene TRBD2, 6 bases. The CDR3 has 16 residues. Trimming removed 4 bases at V and 6 bases at J, with 23 bases between. Per germline, CDR1 SGHNT and CDR2 YYREEE (reference sequence). In nucleotides, the CDR3 is TGTGCCAGCAGCCAGGGATTATCGGGACTCCGGGCCGAGCAGTACTTC. Translation gives CASSQGLSGLRAEQYF.

On this clone itself: The junction shows a germline mismatch at one end, possibly a read error. The V call is TRBV7-2, the J call TRBJ2-7; 15 bases align to TRBD2. Per germline, CDR1 SGHTA and CDR2 FQGNSA. CDR3 length equals 16 residues. In DNA form, the CDR3 reads TGTGCCAGCAGCAGGACGGTCGAAGGACTAGCGGGAGGGGATCACTTC. Its translation: CASSRTVEGLAGGDHF.